What follows describes a single T cell receptor beta chain. Its specificity is not known. The method was immunoSEQ multiplex PCR; TCRdb's version includes in-frame clones alone and lacks a portion of them. In the table there are 300,000 to 350,000 clones, 88% of which are singletons. Treatment: around 19 received Ad26.COV2.S at low or high dose, single or two shots; 5 received placebo; per-sample allocation not given. Samples came from day 63 after the first vaccine or placebo injection. From germline, CDR1 is SQVTM and CDR2 ANQGSEA. Trimming took off 2 bases at V and 5 bases at J, with 15 bases between the two ends. The CDR3 is 15 amino acids. These data belong to a study of Ad26.COV2.S vaccination and SARS-CoV-2 variants. General observations from the study: Vaccinees and placebo recipients showed similar non-spike TCR breadth.

This TCR was recovered from a person aged 18-65 years who received the Ad26.COV2.S COVID-19 vaccine or a placebo. Sequenced material: peripheral blood, taken in a trial of Ad26.COV2.S vaccine versus placebo. The rearrangement uses TRBV29-1 and TRBJ2-2, with D possibly matching TRBD1 (6 bases). CDR3 nucleotides: TGCAGCGTTGAAATAGACAGGAAGCGGACCGGGGAGCTGTTTTTT. The encoded protein is CSVEIDRKRTGELFF.